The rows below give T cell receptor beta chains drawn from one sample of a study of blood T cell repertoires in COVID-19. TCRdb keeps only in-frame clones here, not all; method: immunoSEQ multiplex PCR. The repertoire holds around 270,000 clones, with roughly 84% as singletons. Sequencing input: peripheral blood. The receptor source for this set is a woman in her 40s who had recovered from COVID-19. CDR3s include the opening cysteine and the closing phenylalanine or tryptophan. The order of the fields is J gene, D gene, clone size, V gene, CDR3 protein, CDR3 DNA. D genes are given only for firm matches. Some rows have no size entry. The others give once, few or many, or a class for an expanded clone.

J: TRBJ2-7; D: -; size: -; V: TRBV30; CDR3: CAWQSQGGVREQYF; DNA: TGTGCCTGGCAATCACAGGGTGGGGTGAGGGAGCAGTACTTC
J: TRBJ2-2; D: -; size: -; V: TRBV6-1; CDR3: CASSEPGHNTGELFF; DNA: TGTGCCAGCAGTGAACCGGGACACAACACCGGGGAGCTGTTTTTT
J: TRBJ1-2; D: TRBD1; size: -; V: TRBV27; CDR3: CASSLSTGVGGYTF; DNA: TGTGCCAGCAGTTTATCTACAGGGGTGGGGGGCTACACCTTC
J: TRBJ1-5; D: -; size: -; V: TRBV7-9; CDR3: CASSPGQYSNQPQHF; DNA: TGTGCCAGCAGCCCAGGACAGTATAGCAATCAGCCCCAGCATTTT
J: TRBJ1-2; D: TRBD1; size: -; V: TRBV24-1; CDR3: CATAGQGIDGYTF; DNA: TGTGCCACCGCCGGACAGGGGATTGATGGCTACACCTTC
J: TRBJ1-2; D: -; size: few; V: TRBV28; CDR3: CASSLPGHYGYTF; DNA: TGTGCCAGCAGTTTACCAGGCCACTATGGCTACACCTTC
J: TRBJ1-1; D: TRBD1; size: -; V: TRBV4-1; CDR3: CASGKGTGGRNTEAFF; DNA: TGCGCCAGCGGCAAAGGGACAGGGGGTCGGAACACTGAAGCTTTCTTT
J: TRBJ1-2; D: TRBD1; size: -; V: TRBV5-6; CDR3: CASSDTGGNGYTF; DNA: TGTGCCAGCAGCGATACAGGGGGCAATGGCTACACCTTC
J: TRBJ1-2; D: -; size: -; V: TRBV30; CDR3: CAWSVEENYGYTF; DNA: TGTGCCTGGAGTGTGGAGGAAAACTATGGCTACACCTTC
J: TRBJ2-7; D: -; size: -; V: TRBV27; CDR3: CATGGGHAPYEQYF; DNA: TGTGCCACTGGGGGGGGACATGCGCCCTACGAGCAGTACTTC
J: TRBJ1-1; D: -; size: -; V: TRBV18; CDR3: CASSPRTELTEAFF; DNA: TGTGCCAGCTCACCTAGGACAGAATTAACTGAAGCTTTCTTT